Listed below are T cell receptor beta chains from one sample, sequenced in a study of cytomegalovirus exposure and HLA in healthy donors. Sequencing used immunoSEQ multiplex PCR; TCRdb keeps in-frame clones, though not all of them. The data contain about 130,000 clones, approximately 87% of them singletons. The sequencing sample was made of PBMCs. The receptors were sampled from a man aged 18-30 years in good health and CMV-seropositive. Both conserved end residues are part of each CDR3. The order of the fields is clone size, J gene, V gene, D gene, CDR3 protein, CDR3 DNA. A D gene is named only where the DNA matches it firmly. Clone size is shown for a subset of rows, as once, few, many or a class of expanded clone.

clone_size: -; j_call: TRBJ2-7; v_call: TRBV14; d_call: TRBD2; cdr3_aa: CASSQGLAVSEQYF; cdr3_nt: TGTGCCAGCAGCCAAGGGCTAGCGGTCTCCGAGCAGTACTTC
clone_size: -; j_call: TRBJ2-3; v_call: TRBV13; d_call: -; cdr3_aa: CASSLAGSTDTQYF; cdr3_nt: TGTGCCAGCAGCTTAGCAGGCAGCACAGATACGCAGTATTTT
clone_size: once; j_call: TRBJ1-2; v_call: TRBV7-9; d_call: TRBD1; cdr3_aa: CASSPPDRAYGYTF; cdr3_nt: TGTGCCAGCAGTCCTCCCGACAGGGCATATGGCTACACCTTC
clone_size: -; j_call: TRBJ1-1; v_call: TRBV5-1; d_call: -; cdr3_aa: CASSPAGDPLNTEAFF; cdr3_nt: TGCGCCAGCAGCCCGGCGGGGGACCCGTTGAACACTGAAGCTTTCTTT
clone_size: -; j_call: TRBJ1-2; v_call: TRBV11-1; d_call: -; cdr3_aa: CASSLLGDYGYTF; cdr3_nt: TGTGCCAGCAGCTTATTAGGGGACTATGGCTACACCTTC
clone_size: once; j_call: TRBJ2-5; v_call: TRBV6-5; d_call: TRBD2; cdr3_aa: CASSWTSGGAEQTQYF; cdr3_nt: TGTGCCAGCAGTTGGACTAGCGGGGGGGCCGAACAGACCCAGTACTTC
clone_size: -; j_call: TRBJ1-5; v_call: TRBV30; d_call: -; cdr3_aa: CAWSVRGGGQPQHF; cdr3_nt: TGTGCCTGGAGTGTTAGGGGGGGAGGTCAGCCCCAGCATTTT
clone_size: -; j_call: TRBJ1-6; v_call: TRBV6-1; d_call: -; cdr3_aa: CASSAHVGVNSPLHF; cdr3_nt: TGTGCCAGCAGCGCGCACGTAGGGGTAAATTCACCCCTCCACTTT
clone_size: -; j_call: TRBJ2-7; v_call: TRBV5-1; d_call: TRBD1; cdr3_aa: CASSWDRGDYEQYF; cdr3_nt: TGCGCCAGCAGCTGGGACAGGGGGGATTACGAGCAGTACTTC
clone_size: -; j_call: TRBJ2-5; v_call: TRBV5-4; d_call: TRBD1; cdr3_aa: CASSPGTAQETQYF; cdr3_nt: TGTGCCAGCAGCCCCGGGACAGCTCAAGAGACCCAGTACTTC
clone_size: -; j_call: TRBJ1-5; v_call: TRBV6-1; d_call: -; cdr3_aa: CASKGLPSYNQPQHF; cdr3_nt: TGTGCCAGCAAGGGGCTCCCTTCATATAATCAGCCCCAGCATTTT
clone_size: few; j_call: TRBJ2-5; v_call: TRBV6-5; d_call: TRBD1; cdr3_aa: CASAGDRQETQYF; cdr3_nt: TGTGCCAGCGCTGGGGACAGACAAGAGACCCAGTACTTC
clone_size: -; j_call: TRBJ1-5; v_call: TRBV4-1; d_call: -; cdr3_aa: CASSQQLGTVQPQHF; cdr3_nt: TGCGCCAGCAGCCAACAGTTAGGAACAGTACAGCCCCAGCATTTT
clone_size: -; j_call: TRBJ2-7; v_call: TRBV7-9; d_call: TRBD1; cdr3_aa: CASSHQGAREQYF; cdr3_nt: TGTGCCAGCAGTCACCAGGGGGCGCGCGAGCAGTACTTC
clone_size: -; j_call: TRBJ2-3; v_call: TRBV4-2; d_call: TRBD2; cdr3_aa: CASSPGGTSGTDTQYF; cdr3_nt: TGTGCCAGCAGCCCGGGGGGGACTAGCGGCACAGATACGCAGTATTTT
clone_size: -; j_call: TRBJ2-1; v_call: TRBV19; d_call: -; cdr3_aa: CASSPRGRREQFF; cdr3_nt: TGTGCCAGTAGTCCCAGGGGTAGAAGGGAGCAGTTCTTC
clone_size: -; j_call: TRBJ1-1; v_call: TRBV11-2; d_call: -; cdr3_aa: CATVRDTEAFF; cdr3_nt: TGTGCCACCGTTCGGGACACTGAAGCTTTCTTT
clone_size: -; j_call: TRBJ2-1; v_call: TRBV5-1; d_call: TRBD2; cdr3_aa: CASSVVAGYNEQFF; cdr3_nt: TGCGCCAGCAGCGTAGTAGCGGGGTACAATGAGCAGTTCTTC
clone_size: -; j_call: TRBJ1-1; v_call: TRBV6-5; d_call: -; cdr3_aa: CASSTLDRKNTEAFF; cdr3_nt: TGTGCCAGCAGTACTTTGGACAGAAAGAACACTGAAGCTTTCTTT
clone_size: -; j_call: TRBJ2-1; v_call: TRBV28; d_call: TRBD2; cdr3_aa: CASSFLRGDSYNEQFF; cdr3_nt: TGTGCCAGCAGTTTTCTACGGGGGGACTCCTACAATGAGCAGTTCTTC
clone_size: few; j_call: TRBJ1-1; v_call: TRBV6-5; d_call: -; cdr3_aa: CASSYAADRLNTEAFF; cdr3_nt: TGTGCCAGCAGTTACGCGGCGGACAGACTGAACACTGAAGCTTTCTTT
clone_size: -; j_call: TRBJ2-5; v_call: TRBV28; d_call: TRBD2; cdr3_aa: CASAGGVETQYF; cdr3_nt: TGTGCCAGCGCGGGGGGGGTGGAGACCCAGTACTTC
clone_size: -; j_call: TRBJ2-5; v_call: TRBV6-5; d_call: TRBD1; cdr3_aa: CASSKDRGRRQTQYF; cdr3_nt: TGTGCCAGCAGTAAAGACAGGGGGCGCAGGCAGACCCAGTACTTC